This passage covers 20 T cell receptor beta chains from one sample sequenced in a study of T-cell memory formation after mild COVID-19. One entry per CDR3 protein, called by TCRdb with MiXCR from the 5' RACE reads. The sample holds about 140,000 distinct CDR3 sequences, about 14% seen once. The sample comprised PBMCs or a T cell subset sorted from them (not recorded which). The receptors come from an adult woman who had mild COVID-19 (a few samples of this study predate the infection). Cell type and time point are not known.

This clonotype was detected only a few times. The chain employs TRBV6-6 and TRBJ2-7, with TRBD2 matching 7 bases. J was trimmed by 0 bases and V by 8 bases; bases with no gene match: 7. This CDR3 has 14 amino acids. The germline CDR1 and CDR2 sequences are MNHNY and SVGAGI (reference sequence). CDR3 amino acids: CASRPGGTSYEQYF. CDR3 sequence (DNA): TGTGCCAGCCGCCCCGGGGGGACCTCCTACGAGCAGTACTTC.

V usage is TRBV20-1 and J usage is TRBJ1-1; 9 bases line up with TRBD1. The germline V gene encodes CDR1 DFQATT and CDR2 SNEGSKA (reference sequence). Trimming at V came to 1 base and at J to 0 bases, leaving 3 bases not matched to a gene. The CDR3 has 15 residues. The CDR3 region has the DNA TGCAGTGCTAGAGGGGACAGGGTAGTGAACACTGAAGCTTTCTTT. Amino acid sequence: CSARGDRVVNTEAFF.

V usage is TRBV19 and J usage is TRBJ2-7; tentatively, D is TRBD1 or TRBD2 (5 bases each). The CDR3 runs 13 residues. Germline V gives CDR1 LNHDA, CDR2 SQIVND (reference sequence). The germline V and J ends were trimmed by 5 bases and 6 bases, with 14 bases remaining between them. CDR3 region: CASSWGNRREQYF. CDR3 bases: TGTGCCAGTAGTTGGGGGAACCGTCGCGAGCAGTACTTC.

Ten or more counts support this clonotype. This chain joins TRBV10-3 and TRBJ2-1; 8 bases map to TRBD1. The junction had 9 bases not matched to a gene; V was cut back by 2 bases and J by 3 bases. This CDR3 is 17 amino acids long. Germline assignment: CDR1 ENHRY and CDR2 SYGVKD. CDR3 in amino acids: CAISEPDRVHDYNEQFF. The CDR3 region has the DNA TGTGCCATCAGTGAGCCGGACAGGGTTCACGACTACAATGAGCAGTTCTTC.

The chain has TRBV2 and TRBJ2-3; D gene ambiguous. V lost 1 base and J lost 4, with 6 bases in between. The CDR3 length is 13 residues. The germline V gene has CDR1 SNHLY and CDR2 FYNNEI. CDR3 sequence (DNA): TGTGCCAGCAGTGAAGATTCGGCAGATACGCAGTATTTT. This codes for CASSEDSADTQYF.

This clonotype was seen at least ten times. V is TRBV12-3 or TRBV12-4 and J is TRBJ2-3; D remains ambiguous. The ends were cut back, 8 bases at V and 4 bases at J, with 10 bases in the middle. The CDR3 extends over 12 amino acids. CDR3 DNA sequence: TGTGCCAGCGCCTATTTTGCAGATACGCAGTATTTT. Its protein product is CASAYFADTQYF.

This clonotype was seen repeatedly, ten times or more. The V and J genes are TRBV24-1 and TRBJ2-1, with D possibly being TRBD1 (6 bases). The CDR3 sequence is 15 residues long. V dropped 3 bases and J dropped 0 bases, with 8 bases sitting between them. CDR1 KGHDR and CDR2 SFDVKD come from the germline V gene. This CDR3 is CATSDLQGSYNEQFF. DNA for the CDR3: TGTGCCACCAGTGATCTACAGGGCTCCTACAATGAGCAGTTCTTC.

The chain employs TRBV10-3 and TRBJ1-1; 8 positions match TRBD1. Germline trimming cut 3 bases from V and 4 bases from J; bases unmatched to any gene: 4. The CDR3 is 14 residues long. Germline V CDR1 and CDR2: ENHRY, SYGVKD. The CDR3 DNA reads TGTGCCATCAGTGACAGGGGGCTGAGCACTGAAGCTTTCTTT. Protein sequence: CAISDRGLSTEAFF.

This chain joins TRBV4-1 and TRBJ1-2; 8 nucleotides align to TRBD1. CDR1 MGHRA and CDR2 YSYEKL come from the germline V gene. Trimming took 6 bases from V and 3 from J; bases not matched to a gene: 18. This CDR3 region has 18 residues. The CDR3 coding sequence is TGCGCCAGCAGTCCTAGCTCTCCCGGGACAGGTCTATACTATGGCTACACCTTC. This encodes CASSPSSPGTGLYYGYTF.

The V and J genes are TRBV13 and TRBJ2-1; no clear D. V was shortened by 2 bases and J by 8 bases, with 7 bases between the two germline ends. Per the germline V gene, CDR1 is PRHDT and CDR2 is FYEKMQ (reference sequence). CDR3 size: 12 residues. In nucleotides, the CDR3 is TGTGCCAGCAGCTTACATATCGATGAGCAGTTCTTC. Protein sequence: CASSLHIDEQFF.

The genes are TRBV6-1 and TRBJ2-1, with D uncertain. The CDR3 is 13 residues long. CDR1 is MNHNS, CDR2 SASEGT, per germline. The V end lost 3 bases, the J end lost 4 bases, and 7 bases lay between the germline ends. CDR3 bases: TGTGCCAGCAGTGACAGCCTTTACAATGAGCAGTTCTTC. This gives the protein CASSDSLYNEQFF.

This clonotype was seen a few times. In DNA, the CDR3 is TGTGCCAGCACCTTAGCGAGCTACAATGAGCAGTTCTTC. This translates into CASTLASYNEQFF. The chain carries TRBV12-3 or TRBV12-4 and TRBJ2-1; a weak D match, TRBD2 (5 bases). V gave up 7 bases and J gave up 3 bases, with 10 bases separating them. The CDR3 totals 13 residues.

The chain combines TRBV12-3 or TRBV12-4 with TRBJ2-1; D call uncertain. V lost 1 base, J lost 9 bases, and 13 bases lay in between. The CDR3 loop spans 14 amino acids. The CDR3 region is CASSLVQESGEQFF. For the CDR3, the DNA is TGTGCCAGCAGTTTAGTTCAGGAATCGGGTGAGCAGTTCTTC.

In this sample, this clonotype turned up a few times. This chain links TRBV24-1 with TRBJ1-1; tentatively, D is TRBD1 (5 bases). The ends were cut back, 4 bases at V and 4 bases at J, with 6 bases in the middle. The CDR3 totals 12 residues. Germline V gene sequence: CDR1 KGHDR, CDR2 SFDVKD. DNA of the CDR3: TGTGCCACCAGTGAGGGGACCACTGAAGCTTTCTTT. This gives the protein CATSEGTTEAFF.

In its sample, this clonotype was seen a few times. The chain couples TRBV4-1 to TRBJ2-7; D is unclear. The CDR3 loop spans 15 amino acids. Trimming pared 0 bases from V and 5 bases from J, leaving 14 bases between. Per the germline V gene, CDR1 is MGHRA and CDR2 is YSYEKL. The CDR3 coding sequence is TGCGCCAGCAGCCAAGAAAAGCTGGGTGGGAACGAGCAGTACTTC. Its protein is CASSQEKLGGNEQYF.

A few counts support this clonotype. The gene calls are TRBV4-1 and TRBJ2-1; a weak D match, TRBD1 (5 bases). V was pared by 2 bases and J by 3 bases, with 11 bases between. The CDR3 is made up of 15 amino acids. Germline CDR1 reads MGHRA; CDR2 reads YSYEKL. The CDR3 here is CASSQSQGNYNEQFF. The CDR3 nucleotides are TGCGCCAGCAGCCAATCGCAGGGTAACTACAATGAGCAGTTCTTC.

The CDR3: CAWSQLTEAFF. The CDR3 DNA reads TGTGCCTGGAGTCAACTTACTGAAGCTTTCTTT. The chain recombines TRBV30 with TRBJ1-1; D is uncertain. Germline V lookup: CDR1 GTSNPN, CDR2 SVGIG (reference sequence). The V and J ends lost 2 bases and 5 bases respectively, with 6 bases between them. CDR3 length equals 11 residues.

This clonotype was seen at least ten times. The chain joins TRBV11-2 to TRBJ2-1, with a possible D match to TRBD2 (6 bases). V lost 1 base and J lost 2, with 12 bases in between. From germline, CDR1 is SGHAT and CDR2 FQNNGV. This CDR3 region has 16 residues. Here the CDR3 reads CASSLAIAAAYNEQFF. The CDR3 DNA reads as TGTGCCAGCAGCTTAGCTATAGCGGCCGCCTACAATGAGCAGTTCTTC.

The rearrangement uses TRBV7-9 and TRBJ1-2, with no clear D. Germline V gene lookup returns CDR1 SEHNR and CDR2 FQNEAQ (reference sequence). The CDR3 loop spans 14 amino acids. Trimming pared 5 bases from V and 4 bases from J, leaving 14 bases between. CDR3 amino acids: CASSRGPSGYGYTF. CDR3 in DNA: TGTGCCAGCAGCCGCGGTCCCTCGGGCTATGGCTACACCTTC.

The V call is TRBV4-1, the J call TRBJ2-5; TRBD1 might be the D (6 bases). CDR3 size: 16 residues. Germline values: CDR1 MGHRA, CDR2 YSYEKL. With 1 base removed from V and 7 bases from J, the gap between germline ends came to 19 bases. The CDR3 DNA is TGCGCCAGCAGCCAAGCCGGACAGTTAGGATCGGGGACCCAGTACTTC. It codes for CASSQAGQLGSGTQYF.